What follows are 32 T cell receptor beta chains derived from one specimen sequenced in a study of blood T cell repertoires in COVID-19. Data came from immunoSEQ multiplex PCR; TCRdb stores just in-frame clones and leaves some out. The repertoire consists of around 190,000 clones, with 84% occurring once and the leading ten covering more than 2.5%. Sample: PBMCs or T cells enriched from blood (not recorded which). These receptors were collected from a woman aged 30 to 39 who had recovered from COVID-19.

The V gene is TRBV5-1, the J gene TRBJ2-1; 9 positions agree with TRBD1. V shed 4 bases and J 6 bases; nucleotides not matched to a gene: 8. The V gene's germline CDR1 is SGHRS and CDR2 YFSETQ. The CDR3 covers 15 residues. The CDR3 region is CASSLGGTGPNEQFF. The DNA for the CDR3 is TGCGCCAGCAGCCTAGGGGGGACAGGGCCCAATGAGCAGTTCTTC.

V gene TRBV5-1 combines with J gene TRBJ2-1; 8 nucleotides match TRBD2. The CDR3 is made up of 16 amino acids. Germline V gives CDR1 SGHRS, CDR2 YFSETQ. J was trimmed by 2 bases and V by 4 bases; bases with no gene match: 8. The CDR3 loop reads CASSNTGGAAYNEQFF. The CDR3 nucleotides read TGCGCCAGCAGCAATACCGGGGGGGCCGCCTACAATGAGCAGTTCTTC.

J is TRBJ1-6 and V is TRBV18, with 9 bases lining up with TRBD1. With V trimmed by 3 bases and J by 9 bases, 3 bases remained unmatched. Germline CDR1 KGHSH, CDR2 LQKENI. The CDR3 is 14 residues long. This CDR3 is CASSPGQGASPLHF. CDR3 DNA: TGTGCCAGCTCACCGGGACAGGGAGCTTCACCCCTCCACTTT.

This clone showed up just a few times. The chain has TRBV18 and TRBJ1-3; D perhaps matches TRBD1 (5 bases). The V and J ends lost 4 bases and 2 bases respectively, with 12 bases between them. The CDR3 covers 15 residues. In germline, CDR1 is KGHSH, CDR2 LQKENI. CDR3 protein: CASSLGQGAGNTIYF. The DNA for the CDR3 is TGTGCCAGCTCACTCGGGCAGGGTGCTGGAAACACCATATATTTT.

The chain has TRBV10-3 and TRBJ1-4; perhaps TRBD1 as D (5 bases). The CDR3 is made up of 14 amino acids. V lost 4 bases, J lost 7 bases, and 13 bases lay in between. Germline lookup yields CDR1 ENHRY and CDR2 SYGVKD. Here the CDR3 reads CAISAGRQGEKLFF. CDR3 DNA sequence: TGTGCCATCAGTGCGGGCAGGCAGGGTGAAAAACTGTTTTTT.

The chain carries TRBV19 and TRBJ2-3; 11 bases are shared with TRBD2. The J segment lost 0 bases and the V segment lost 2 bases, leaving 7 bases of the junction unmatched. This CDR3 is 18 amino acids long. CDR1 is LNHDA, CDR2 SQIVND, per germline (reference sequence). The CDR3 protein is CASSIRLAGGRSTDTQYF. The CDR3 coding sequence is TGTGCCAGTAGTATAAGGCTAGCGGGAGGTCGAAGCACAGATACGCAGTATTTT.

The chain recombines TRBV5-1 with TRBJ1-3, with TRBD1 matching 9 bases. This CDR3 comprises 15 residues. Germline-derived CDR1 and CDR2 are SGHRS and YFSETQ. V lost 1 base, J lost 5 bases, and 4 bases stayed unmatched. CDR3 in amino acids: CASSLTGQGRNTIYF. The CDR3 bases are TGCGCCAGCAGCTTGACAGGACAGGGGAGAAACACCATATATTTT.

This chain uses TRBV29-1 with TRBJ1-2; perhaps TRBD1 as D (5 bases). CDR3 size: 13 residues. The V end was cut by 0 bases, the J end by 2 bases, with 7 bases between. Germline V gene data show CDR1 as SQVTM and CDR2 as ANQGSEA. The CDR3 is CSVEDGQNYGYTF. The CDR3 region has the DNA TGCAGCGTTGAAGATGGACAAAACTATGGCTACACCTTC. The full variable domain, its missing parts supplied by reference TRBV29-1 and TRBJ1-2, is SAVISQKPSRDICQRGTSLTIQCQVDSQVTMMFWYRQQPGQSLTLIATANQGSEATYESGFVIDKFPISRPNLTFSTLTVSNMSPEDSSIYLCSVEDGQNYGYTFGSGTRLTVV.

The CDR3 protein is CASRNSSGYTF. Here the CDR3 DNA reads TGTGCCAGCAGGAACAGTAGTGGCTACACCTTC. The rearrangement joins TRBV12-3 or TRBV12-4 to TRBJ1-2; D is unclear. Trimming cost V 6 bases and J 7 bases, with 9 bases left between them. The CDR3 sequence is 11 residues long.

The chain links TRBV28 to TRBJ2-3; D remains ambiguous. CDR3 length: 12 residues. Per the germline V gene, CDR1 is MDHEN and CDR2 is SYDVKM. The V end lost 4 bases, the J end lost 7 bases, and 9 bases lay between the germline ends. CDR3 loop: CASSSPSYTQYF. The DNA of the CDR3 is TGTGCCAGCAGTTCCCCCTCTTATACGCAGTATTTT.

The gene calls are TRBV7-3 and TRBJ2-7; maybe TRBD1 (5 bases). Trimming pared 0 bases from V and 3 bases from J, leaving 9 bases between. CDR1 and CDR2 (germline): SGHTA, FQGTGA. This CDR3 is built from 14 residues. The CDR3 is CASSLTGQGYEQYF. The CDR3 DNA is TGTGCCAGCAGCTTAACGGGCCAGGGCTACGAGCAGTACTTC.

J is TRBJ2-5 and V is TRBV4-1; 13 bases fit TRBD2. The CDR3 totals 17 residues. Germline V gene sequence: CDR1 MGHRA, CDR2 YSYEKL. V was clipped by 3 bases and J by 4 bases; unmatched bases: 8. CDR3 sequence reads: CASSHRLAGGWLETQYF. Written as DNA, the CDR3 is TGCGCCAGCAGCCATAGACTAGCGGGGGGATGGTTAGAGACCCAGTACTTC.

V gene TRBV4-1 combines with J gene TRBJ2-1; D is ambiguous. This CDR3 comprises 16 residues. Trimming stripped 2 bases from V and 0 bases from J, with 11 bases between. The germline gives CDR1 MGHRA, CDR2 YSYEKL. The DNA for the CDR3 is TGCGCCAGCAGCCAACCCCCCGAGAGCTCCTACAATGAGCAGTTCTTC. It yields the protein CASSQPPESSYNEQFF.

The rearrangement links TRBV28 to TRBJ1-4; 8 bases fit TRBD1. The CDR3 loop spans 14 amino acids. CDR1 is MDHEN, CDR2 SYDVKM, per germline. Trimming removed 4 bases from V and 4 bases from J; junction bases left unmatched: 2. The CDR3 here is CASSSTGVNEKLFF. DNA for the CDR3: TGTGCCAGCAGTTCGACAGGGGTTAATGAAAAACTGTTTTTT.

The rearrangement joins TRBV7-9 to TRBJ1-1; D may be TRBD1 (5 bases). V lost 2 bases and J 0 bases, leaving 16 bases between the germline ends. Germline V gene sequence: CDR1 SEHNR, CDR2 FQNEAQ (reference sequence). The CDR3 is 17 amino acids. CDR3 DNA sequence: TGTGCCAGCAGCTTACCCCAGGGATTAGGGATGAACACTGAAGCTTTCTTT. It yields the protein CASSLPQGLGMNTEAFF. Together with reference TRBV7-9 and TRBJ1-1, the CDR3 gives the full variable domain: DTGVSQNPRHKITKRGQNVTFRCDPISEHNRLYWYRQTLGQGPEFLTYFQNEAQLEKSRLLSDRFSAERPKGSFSTLEIQRTEQGDSAMYLCASSLPQGLGMNTEAFFGQGTRLTVV.

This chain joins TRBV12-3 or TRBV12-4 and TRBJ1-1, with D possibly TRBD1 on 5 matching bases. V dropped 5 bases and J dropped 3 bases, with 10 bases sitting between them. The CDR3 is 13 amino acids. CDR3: CASSRTGDTEAFF. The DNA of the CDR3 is TGTGCCAGCAGTCGGACGGGGGACACTGAAGCTTTCTTT.

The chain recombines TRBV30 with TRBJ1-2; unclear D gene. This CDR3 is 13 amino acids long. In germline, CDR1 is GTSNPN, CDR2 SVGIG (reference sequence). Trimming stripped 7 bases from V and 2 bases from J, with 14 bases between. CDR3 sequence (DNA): TGTGCCTTAGCGAGGGAAATAAACTATGGCTACACCTTC. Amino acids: CALAREINYGYTF.

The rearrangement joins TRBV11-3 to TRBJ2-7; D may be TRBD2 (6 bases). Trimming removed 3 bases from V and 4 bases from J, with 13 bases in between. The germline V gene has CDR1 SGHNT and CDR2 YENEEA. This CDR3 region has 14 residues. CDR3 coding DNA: TGTGCCAGCAGCTTGGGCGGCGGGGCGTACGAGCAGTACTTC. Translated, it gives CASSLGGGAYEQYF.

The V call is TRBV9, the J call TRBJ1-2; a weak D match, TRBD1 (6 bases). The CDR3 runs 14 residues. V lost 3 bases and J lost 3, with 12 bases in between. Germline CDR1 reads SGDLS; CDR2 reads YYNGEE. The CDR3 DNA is TGTGCCAGCAGCGCCCGGGACACCCACTATGGCTACACCTTC. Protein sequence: CASSARDTHYGYTF.

CDR3 sequence: CASSLTDLAGGPNEQFF. The CDR3 nucleotides read TGTGCCAGCAGCTTAACCGATCTAGCGGGAGGGCCCAATGAGCAGTTCTTC. V is TRBV7-9 and J is TRBJ2-1, with 12 bases aligning to TRBD2. The length of the CDR3 is 17 residues. V lost 2 bases to trimming and J lost 6 bases; unmatched junction nucleotides: 8. The germline V gene encodes CDR1 SEHNR and CDR2 FQNEAQ (reference sequence).

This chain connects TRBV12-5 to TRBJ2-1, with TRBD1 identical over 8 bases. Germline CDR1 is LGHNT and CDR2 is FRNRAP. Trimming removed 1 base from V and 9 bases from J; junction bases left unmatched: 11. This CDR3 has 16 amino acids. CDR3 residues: CASGLGQGLYDGEQFF. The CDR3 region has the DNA TGTGCTAGTGGTTTGGGACAGGGGTTATATGATGGTGAGCAGTTCTTC.

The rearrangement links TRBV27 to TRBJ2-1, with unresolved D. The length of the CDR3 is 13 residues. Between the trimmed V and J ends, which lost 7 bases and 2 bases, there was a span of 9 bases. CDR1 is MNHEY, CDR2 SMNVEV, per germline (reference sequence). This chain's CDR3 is CASNGAPYNEQFF. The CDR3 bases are TGTGCCAGCAACGGTGCCCCCTACAATGAGCAGTTCTTC.

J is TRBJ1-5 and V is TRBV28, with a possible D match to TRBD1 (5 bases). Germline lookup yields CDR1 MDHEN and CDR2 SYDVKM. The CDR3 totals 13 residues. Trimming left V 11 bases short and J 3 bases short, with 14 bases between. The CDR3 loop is CAGARQNNQPQHF. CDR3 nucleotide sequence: TGTGCCGGGGCCAGACAGAACAATCAGCCCCAGCATTTT.

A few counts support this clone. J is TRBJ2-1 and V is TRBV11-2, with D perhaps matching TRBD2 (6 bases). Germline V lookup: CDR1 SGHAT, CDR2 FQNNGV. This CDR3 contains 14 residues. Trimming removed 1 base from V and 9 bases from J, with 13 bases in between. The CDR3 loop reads CASSLASRGGEQFF. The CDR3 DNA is TGTGCCAGCAGCTTAGCCTCGCGGGGTGGTGAGCAGTTCTTC.

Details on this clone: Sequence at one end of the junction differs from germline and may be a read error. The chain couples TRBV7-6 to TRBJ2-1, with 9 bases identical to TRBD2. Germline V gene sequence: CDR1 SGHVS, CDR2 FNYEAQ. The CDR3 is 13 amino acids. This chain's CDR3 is CASSLAAGGREVF. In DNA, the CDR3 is TGTGCCAGCAGCTTAGCCGCCGGCGGGAGGGAGGTCTTC.

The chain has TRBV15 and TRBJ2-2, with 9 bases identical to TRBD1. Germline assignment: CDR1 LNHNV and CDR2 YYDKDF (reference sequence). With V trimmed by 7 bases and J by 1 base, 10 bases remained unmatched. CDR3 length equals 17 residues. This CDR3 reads CATTPGTGLMNTGELFF. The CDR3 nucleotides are TGTGCCACCACGCCTGGGACAGGGTTAATGAACACCGGGGAGCTGTTTTTT.

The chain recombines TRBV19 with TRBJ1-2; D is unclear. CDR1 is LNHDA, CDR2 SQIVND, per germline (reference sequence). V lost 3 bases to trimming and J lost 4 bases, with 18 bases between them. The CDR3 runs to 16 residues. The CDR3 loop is CASSIDGAKRIYGYTF. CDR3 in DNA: TGTGCCAGTAGTATTGATGGAGCCAAACGGATCTATGGCTACACCTTC.

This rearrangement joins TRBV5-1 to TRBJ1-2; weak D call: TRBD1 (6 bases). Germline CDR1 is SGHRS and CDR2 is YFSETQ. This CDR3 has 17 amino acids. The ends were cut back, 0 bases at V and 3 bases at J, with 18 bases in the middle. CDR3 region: CASSLGPSTGLDYGYTF. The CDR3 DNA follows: TGCGCCAGCAGCTTGGGTCCCTCGACAGGACTCGACTATGGCTACACCTTC.

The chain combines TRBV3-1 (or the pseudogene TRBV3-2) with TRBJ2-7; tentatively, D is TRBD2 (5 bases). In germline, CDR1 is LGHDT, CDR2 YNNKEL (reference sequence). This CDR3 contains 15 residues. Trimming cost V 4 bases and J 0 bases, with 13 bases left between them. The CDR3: CASSRRRADSYEQYF. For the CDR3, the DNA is TGTGCCAGCAGCCGTCGGCGGGCCGACTCCTACGAGCAGTACTTC.

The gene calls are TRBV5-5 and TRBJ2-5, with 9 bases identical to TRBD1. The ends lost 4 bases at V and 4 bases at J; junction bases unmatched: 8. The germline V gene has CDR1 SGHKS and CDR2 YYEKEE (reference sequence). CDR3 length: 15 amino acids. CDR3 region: CASSQGQGKGETQYF. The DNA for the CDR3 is TGTGCCAGCAGCCAGGGACAGGGAAAGGGAGAGACCCAGTACTTC.

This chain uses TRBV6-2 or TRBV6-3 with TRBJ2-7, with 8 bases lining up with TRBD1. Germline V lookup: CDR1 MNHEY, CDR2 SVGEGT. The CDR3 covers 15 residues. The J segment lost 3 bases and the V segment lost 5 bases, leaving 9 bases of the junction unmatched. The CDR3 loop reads CASSQGTGTFYEQYF. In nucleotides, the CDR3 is TGTGCCAGCAGTCAAGGGACAGGAACTTTCTACGAGCAGTACTTC.

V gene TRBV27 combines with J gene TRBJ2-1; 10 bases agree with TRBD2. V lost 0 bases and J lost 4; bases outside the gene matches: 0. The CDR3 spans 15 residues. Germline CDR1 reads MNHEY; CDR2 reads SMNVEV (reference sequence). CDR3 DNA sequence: TGTGCCAGCAGTTTATCTAGCGGGGGGTACAATGAGCAGTTCTTC. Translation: CASSLSSGGYNEQFF.